The source of this T cell receptor beta chain is a study of T cell responses to AZD1222 COVID-19 vaccine. About the study: Second-dose intervals near 4 or 12 weeks were combined.

Whole-study findings and limits: The sample set comprised mostly white British donors with more females, and clonal diversity was possibly underestimated.

Clones were sequenced by immunoSEQ multiplex PCR, and TCRdb holds only the in-frame ones, with some missing. The repertoire holds about 56,000 clones, over 75% seen once, with more than 12% in the top ten. The CDR3 has 13 amino acids. Per germline, CDR1 KGHDR and CDR2 SFDVKD. V was shortened by 6 bases and J by 3 bases, with 11 bases between the two germline ends. Worth noting for this clone: As yet, its antigen is unknown.

V and J are TRBV24-1 and TRBJ2-7; maybe TRBD2 (5 bases). The TCR comes from an adult in good health. The sequences come from peripheral blood, collected on day 0 of AZD1222 vaccination. The CDR3 is CATSFGVNYEQYF. The CDR3 DNA reads TGTGCCACCAGTTTCGGGGTCAACTACGAGCAGTACTTC.